The T cell receptor beta chain described here comes from a study of blood T cell repertoires in COVID-19. The protocol was immunoSEQ multiplex PCR, while the TCRdb copy is restricted to in-frame clones and leaves out a portion. Here the sample spans 200,000 to 250,000 clones, nearly 85% being singletons. While infection was still active, Seattle patients were enrolled and then followed longitudinally. V lost 3 bases and J 4 bases, leaving 22 bases between the germline ends. Germline V CDR1 and CDR2: MNHEY, SMNVEV (reference sequence). The CDR3 has 17 residues. This rearrangement joins TRBV27 to TRBJ2-7, with D maybe TRBD1 (6 bases). The sample comprised peripheral blood. This receptor was taken from a woman aged 25-40 years with COVID-19, enrolled during active disease. The CDR3, as DNA: TGTGCCAGCAGTTTGAACCCCCTACAGGGAGATTTGTACGAGCAGTACTTC. It specifies CASSLNPLQGDLYEQYF.